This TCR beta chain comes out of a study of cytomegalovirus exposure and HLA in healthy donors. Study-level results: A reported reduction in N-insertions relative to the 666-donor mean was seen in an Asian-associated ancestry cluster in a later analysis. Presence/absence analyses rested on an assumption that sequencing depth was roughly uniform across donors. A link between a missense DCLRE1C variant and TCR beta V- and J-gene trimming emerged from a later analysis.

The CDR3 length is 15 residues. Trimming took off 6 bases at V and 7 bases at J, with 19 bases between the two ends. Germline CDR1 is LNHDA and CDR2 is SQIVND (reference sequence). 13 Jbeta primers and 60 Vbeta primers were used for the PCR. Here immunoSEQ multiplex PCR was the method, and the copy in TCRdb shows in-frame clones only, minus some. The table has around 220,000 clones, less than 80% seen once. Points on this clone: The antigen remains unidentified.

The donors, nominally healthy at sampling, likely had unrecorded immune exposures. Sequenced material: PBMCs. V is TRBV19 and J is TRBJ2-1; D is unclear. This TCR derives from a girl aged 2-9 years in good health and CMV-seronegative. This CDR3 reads CASSQAMTLANEQFF. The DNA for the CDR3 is TGTGCCAGTAGCCAGGCCATGACCCTTGCTAATGAGCAGTTCTTC.